The clone carrying this T cell receptor (beta chain) showed up just a few times. Its specificity is unknown. This entry is derived from a study of cytomegalovirus exposure and HLA in healthy donors. Looking at the study overall: Among over 300 genotyped donors, roughly 80% fell in the Caucasian-associated ancestry cluster. Study-wide results and caveats: A missense DCLRE1C variant was associated with V- and J-gene trimming of TCR beta chains in a later analysis, and an independent cohort replicated the association. CMV serostatus was the only immune exposure information that was available.

The CDR3 has 15 amino acids. Germline trimming cut 10 bases from V and 8 bases from J; bases unmatched to any gene: 13. Germline V gene lookup returns CDR1 SNHLY and CDR2 FYNNEI. Researchers ran the PCR with 60 Vbeta and 13 Jbeta primers. The protocol was immunoSEQ multiplex PCR, while the TCRdb copy is restricted to in-frame clones and leaves out a portion. There are some 160,000 clones in the sample; roughly 82% occur only once, and around 0.46% lies in the top ten. Sequences were obtained from PBMCs. This receptor was identified in a woman in her forties or fifties in good health and CMV-seronegative. The chain joins TRBV2 to TRBJ2-2, with 10 bases that match TRBD2. CDR3 DNA: TGTGCCACCCGCTGGACTAGCGGACCCTCGGGGGAGCTGTTTTTT. Encoded protein: CATRWTSGPSGELFF.